These 29 T cell receptor beta chains came from one sample sequenced in a study of PD-L1 blockade in urothelial cancer. Measured with immunoSEQ multiplex PCR; TCRdb has only the in-frame clones, and not every one. The data contain roughly 130,000 clones, about 81% of them seen just once; the ten biggest clones take up around 3.2%. Time point specified: pretreatment peripheral blood. The specimen was PBMCs, collected around atezolizumab (anti-PD-L1) treatment. Receptor source: a man between 50 and 59 years old with urothelial cancer.

The gene calls are TRBV5-1 and TRBJ2-3; D is undetermined. This CDR3 has 16 amino acids. Germline assignment: CDR1 SGHRS and CDR2 YFSETQ. Trimming cost V 5 bases and J 3 bases, with 19 bases left between them. CDR3 loop: CASSYRPQVSTDTQYF. The DNA for the CDR3 is TGCGCCAGCAGTTACCGCCCCCAGGTTTCGACAGATACGCAGTATTTT.

This clone was observed once. The V gene is TRBV11-2, the J gene TRBJ1-5; possibly TRBD1 for D (6 bases). The V gene lost 4 bases and the J gene lost 8 bases, with 12 bases spanning the gap. CDR1 is SGHAT, CDR2 FQNNGV, per germline. This CDR3 spans 13 amino acids. The CDR3 here is CASSSSQGKPQHF. The CDR3 nucleotides read TGTGCCAGCAGCTCATCACAGGGAAAGCCCCAGCATTTT. Full variable domain (remainder filled in from reference TRBV11-2 and TRBJ1-5): EAGVAQSPRYKIIEKRQSVAFWCNPISGHATLYWYQQILGQGPKLLIQFQNNGVVDDSQLPKDRFSAERLKGVDSTLKIQPAKLEDSAVYLCASSSSQGKPQHFGDGTRLSIL.

This chain connects TRBV5-1 to TRBJ1-6; 7 positions agree with TRBD1. Looked up from germline, CDR1 is SGHRS and CDR2 is YFSETQ. V lost 4 bases and J lost 0; bases outside the gene matches: 7. The CDR3 spans 17 residues. The CDR3 region is CASSAGQYNSYNSPLHF. The CDR3 nucleotides read TGCGCCAGCAGCGCGGGACAGTACAACTCCTATAATTCACCCCTCCACTTT.

For this clone: Given a much more abundant clone one base away, this may be a read error. Other nucleotide sequences from this sample produce the same CDR3. The genes are TRBV7-9 and TRBJ1-6, with TRBD1 matching 8 bases. Germline V lookup: CDR1 SEHNR, CDR2 FQNEAQ (reference sequence). J was trimmed by 10 bases and V by 3 bases; bases with no gene match: 8. The length of the CDR3 is 15 residues. Here the CDR3 DNA reads TGTGCCAGCAGCTTGGGGACAGGATCGAACTCACCCCTCCACTTT. Residues: CASSLGTGSNSPLHF.

V is TRBV27 and J is TRBJ2-2, with 7 bases fitting TRBD2. The CDR3 loop spans 15 amino acids. The trim removed 6 bases at V and 3 bases at J, leaving 7 bases unmatched. Germline V lookup: CDR1 MNHEY, CDR2 SMNVEV (reference sequence). The CDR3 here is CASRREGSYTGELFF. The CDR3 DNA sequence: TGTGCCAGCAGAAGGGAGGGTTCGTACACCGGGGAGCTGTTTTTT.

The V call is TRBV28, the J call TRBJ1-2; the D is unclear. The CDR3 totals 13 residues. Per the germline V gene, CDR1 is MDHEN and CDR2 is SYDVKM. With 5 bases removed from V and 4 bases from J, the gap between germline ends came to 11 bases. The CDR3 DNA sequence: TGTGCCAGCAGTCCCCGAGGCGGCTATGGCTACACCTTC. Translated: CASSPRGGYGYTF.

The rearrangement uses TRBV5-4 and TRBJ1-3; D gene uncertain. Trimming took off 4 bases at V and 5 bases at J, with 16 bases between the two ends. This CDR3 contains 15 residues. Germline CDR1 SGHNT, CDR2 YYREEE (reference sequence). The DNA of the CDR3 is TGTGCCAGCAGCCGCGGGATAGATCTCCGAAACACCATATATTTT. Translation gives CASSRGIDLRNTIYF.

This clone was recorded once. The J gene is TRBJ2-7, the V gene TRBV7-2, with 8 bases that match TRBD2. The CDR3 has 16 residues. After removal of 0 bases from V and 5 bases from J, the junction contained 9 bases not matched to a gene. Germline V gives CDR1 SGHTA, CDR2 FQGNSA. In DNA form, the CDR3 reads TGTGCCAGCAGCTTAGCGCCGGGACTAGTTCCAAACGAGCAGTACTTC. Protein sequence: CASSLAPGLVPNEQYF.

The chain recombines TRBV2 with TRBJ2-1, with a weak D call TRBD2 (5 bases). Germline CDR1 and CDR2: SNHLY and FYNNEI. Trimming took off 3 bases at V and 6 bases at J, with 15 bases between the two ends. This CDR3 is 15 amino acids long. CDR3 in DNA: TGTGCCAGCAGTGAGTTGCGGGTCGCAGGCAATGAGCAGTTCTTC. Translated, it gives CASSELRVAGNEQFF.

This chain links TRBV30 with TRBJ1-5, with D perhaps matching TRBD1 (5 bases). Trimming pared 1 base from V and 7 bases from J, leaving 20 bases between. The CDR3 totals 16 residues. Germline V gives CDR1 GTSNPN, CDR2 SVGIG (reference sequence). DNA of the CDR3: TGTGCCTGGAGTGCCTCCCGGGACTCCTATCGCCAGCCCCAGCATTTT. This gives the protein CAWSASRDSYRQPQHF.

On this clone itself: The junction differs from germline at one of its ends, possibly a read error. V is TRBV7-7 and J is TRBJ2-1; the D is unclear. The V gene's germline CDR1 is SSHAT and CDR2 FNYEAQ (reference sequence). There are 15 residues in the CDR3. CDR3 coding DNA: TGTGCTAGCAGCTTATCCCCGGGTATTGTCAATGAGCAGTTCTTC. This encodes CASSLSPGIVNEQFF.

The V and J genes are TRBV6-5 and TRBJ1-3; TRBD1 matches at 8 bases. The V gene's germline CDR1 is MNHEY and CDR2 SVGAGI. V was pared by 5 bases and J by 7 bases, with 10 bases of the junction left unmatched. The CDR3 consists of 15 residues. The CDR3 is CASSRTGFLSNTIYF. CDR3 coding DNA: TGTGCCAGCAGTCGGACAGGGTTCTTAAGTAACACCATATATTTT.

The chain joins TRBV9 to TRBJ2-6, with D possibly TRBD1 on 5 matching bases. The length of the CDR3 is 15 residues. The germline CDR1 and CDR2 sequences are SGDLS and YYNGEE. Deletions cut 0 bases from V and 4 bases from J, with 8 bases between. This chain's CDR3 is CASSVVGHGANVLTF. For the CDR3, the DNA is TGTGCCAGCAGCGTAGTGGGGCACGGGGCCAACGTCCTGACTTTC. Filled out from reference TRBV9 and TRBJ2-6, the complete variable domain reads DSGVTQTPKHLITATGQRVTLRCSPRSGDLSVYWYQQSLDQGLQFLIQYYNGEERAKGNILERFSAQQFPDLHSELNLSSLELGDSALYFCASSVVGHGANVLTFGAGSRLTVL.

The chain carries TRBV19 and TRBJ1-2, with a tentative D call TRBD1 (5 bases). Germline CDR1 is LNHDA and CDR2 is SQIVND (reference sequence). The CDR3 consists of 15 residues. Trimming removed 8 bases from V and 1 base from J, with 17 bases in between. This CDR3 reads CASSPGPDSNYGYTF. The CDR3, as DNA: TGTGCCAGTTCTCCCGGACCTGACAGTAACTATGGCTACACCTTC.

The chain employs TRBV6-5 and TRBJ1-4, with 7 bases that match TRBD1. This CDR3 is built from 14 residues. J lost 8 bases, V lost 4 bases, and 7 bases had no gene match. In germline, CDR1 is MNHEY, CDR2 SVGAGI. Here the CDR3 DNA reads TGTGCCAGCAGTTCGACAGGGATGCTAGAAAAACTGTTTTTT. Residues: CASSSTGMLEKLFF.

This chain links TRBV5-1 with TRBJ1-2, with 7 bases fitting TRBD1. V lost 1 base, J lost 6 bases, and 6 bases stayed unmatched. Germline CDR1 SGHRS, CDR2 YFSETQ. The CDR3 loop spans 14 amino acids. CDR3 sequence: CASSLQGEANGYTF. CDR3 coding DNA: TGCGCCAGCAGCTTGCAGGGGGAGGCGAATGGCTACACCTTC. Full variable domain (missing parts from reference TRBV5-1 and TRBJ1-2): KAGVTQTPRYLIKTRGQQVTLSCSPISGHRSVSWYQQTPGQGLQFLFEYFSETQRNKGNFPGRFSGRQFSNSRSEMNVSTLELGDSALYLCASSLQGEANGYTFGSGTRLTVV.

The V gene is TRBV9, the J gene TRBJ2-2; 8 nucleotides agree with TRBD1. Germline lookup yields CDR1 SGDLS and CDR2 YYNGEE. The CDR3 is made up of 18 amino acids. J gave up 1 base and V 0 bases, and 8 bases lay outside the gene matches. The CDR3, as DNA: TGTGCCAGCAGCGTAGTAGGGGTTGGACAGGGGAACACCGGGGAGCTGTTTTTT. Amino acids: CASSVVGVGQGNTGELFF.

The chain recombines TRBV28 with TRBJ2-7; D is ambiguous. This CDR3 spans 14 amino acids. V was pared by 10 bases and J by 6 bases, with 22 bases between. Per germline, CDR1 MDHEN and CDR2 SYDVKM. The CDR3 DNA reads TGTGCCACCCTAGAGAGACGCACCGCTGGCGAGCAGTACTTC. It encodes CATLERRTAGEQYF. The complete variable domain, with remaining parts taken from reference TRBV28 and TRBJ2-7, reads DVKVTQSSRYLVKRTGEKVFLECVQDMDHENMFWYRQDPGLGLRLIYFSYDVKMKEKGDIPEGYSVSREKKERFSLILESASTNQTSMYLCATLERRTAGEQYFGPGTRLTVT.

The rearrangement links TRBV10-1 to TRBJ2-1, with 8 nucleotides matching TRBD2. Germline CDR1 reads WNHNN; CDR2 reads SYGVQD (reference sequence). The CDR3 is 15 amino acids. J was trimmed by 10 bases and V by 2 bases; bases with no gene match: 10. The CDR3 region is CASSEQTSDLREQFF. CDR3 DNA: TGCGCCAGCAGTGAGCAGACTAGCGACCTTCGGGAGCAGTTCTTC.

This chain connects TRBV28 to TRBJ1-1, with D uncertain. Trimming cost V 3 bases and J 5 bases, with 10 bases left between them. Germline loops: CDR1 MDHEN, CDR2 SYDVKM. The CDR3 is 13 amino acids. CDR3 protein: CASSLDFRTEAFF. Written as DNA, the CDR3 is TGTGCCAGCAGTTTGGATTTCAGGACTGAAGCTTTCTTT.

V usage is TRBV28 and J usage is TRBJ1-2; perhaps TRBD1 as D (5 bases). V was trimmed by 11 bases and J by 7 bases, leaving 32 bases between them. Germline V gene sequence: CDR1 MDHEN, CDR2 SYDVKM. The CDR3 runs to 17 residues. CDR3 DNA sequence: TGTGCCTGCTACCAGTTTCGGGCCGAAGGGGCGCTAGGTGGCTACACCTTC. Amino acids: CACYQFRAEGALGGYTF.

CDR3 in DNA: TGTGCCAGCTCACCTTCCAGGGGGCAAGAGACCCAGTACTTC. It yields the protein CASSPSRGQETQYF. This chain connects TRBV18 to TRBJ2-5, with 7 positions matching TRBD1. Germline loops: CDR1 KGHSH, CDR2 LQKENI. The ends lost 3 bases at V and 2 bases at J; junction bases unmatched: 3. The CDR3 extends over 14 amino acids.

The chain recombines TRBV29-1 with TRBJ2-2, with TRBD2 matching over 9 bases. The CDR3 length is 15 residues. Germline V lookup: CDR1 SQVTM, CDR2 ANQGSEA. V shed 1 base and J 7 bases; nucleotides not matched to a gene: 7. The CDR3 is CSVEAGTSLVGELFF. In DNA form, the CDR3 reads TGCAGCGTTGAAGCCGGGACTAGCCTGGTCGGGGAGCTGTTTTTT.

V gene TRBV6-6 combines with J gene TRBJ1-5; 9 bases fit TRBD1. The germline V gene has CDR1 MNHNY and CDR2 SVGAGI (reference sequence). The CDR3 consists of 15 residues. V was clipped by 2 bases and J by 4 bases; unmatched bases: 3. The CDR3 DNA is TGTGCCAGCAGTTACGGGGACAGGGCTAATCAGCCCCAGCATTTT. It is translated as CASSYGDRANQPQHF.

The chain joins TRBV19 to TRBJ2-3; 10 positions agree with TRBD1. The V segment lost 2 bases and the J segment 6 bases; nucleotides outside the gene matches: 8. CDR3 length: 16 amino acids. CDR1 is LNHDA and CDR2 is SQIVND in the germline V gene (reference sequence). The CDR3 coding sequence is TGTGCCAGTAGTATATTGGGGACAGGGGTCAGGGATACGCAGTATTTT. Translation gives CASSILGTGVRDTQYF.

This clone was counted between two and nine times. This chain uses TRBV5-5 with TRBJ1-5; D perhaps matches TRBD1 (6 bases). The V end was cut by 4 bases, the J end by 0 bases, with 8 bases between. The CDR3 extends over 14 amino acids. Germline-derived CDR1 and CDR2 are SGHKS and YYEKEE (reference sequence). CDR3 DNA: TGTGCCAGCAGCGCACAGGGTAGCAATCAGCCCCAGCATTTT. Translation: CASSAQGSNQPQHF.

J is TRBJ2-7 and V is TRBV13; 12 bases match TRBD2. This CDR3 is built from 16 residues. Losses at the gene ends were 1 base for V and 4 bases for J; bases not matched to a gene: 5. From germline, CDR1 is PRHDT and CDR2 FYEKMQ (reference sequence). CDR3 DNA: TGTGCCAGCAGCTTAGTATCCCTAGCGGGAGGGTACGAGCAGTACTTC. It codes for CASSLVSLAGGYEQYF.

V gene TRBV6-1 combines with J gene TRBJ2-1; 8 nucleotides line up with TRBD2. Germline lookup yields CDR1 MNHNS and CDR2 SASEGT. The trim removed 6 bases at V and 6 bases at J, leaving 4 bases unmatched. The CDR3 covers 13 residues. The CDR3, as DNA: TGTGCCAGCAGAAGCGGGAGTTTCAATGAGCAGTTCTTC. Protein product: CASRSGSFNEQFF.

This clone was detected only once. This chain links TRBV13 with TRBJ1-4, with D possibly being TRBD1 (5 bases). Per germline, CDR1 PRHDT and CDR2 FYEKMQ (reference sequence). Trimming cost V 3 bases and J 4 bases, with 9 bases left between them. This CDR3 comprises 14 residues. This chain's CDR3 is CASSLRQINEKLFF. CDR3 DNA: TGTGCCAGCAGCTTGCGACAGATTAATGAAAAACTGTTTTTT. The full variable domain, in which reference TRBV13 and TRBJ1-4 provide the parts outside the CDR3, is AAGVIQSPRHLIKEKRETATLKCYPIPRHDTVYWYQQGPGQDPQFLISFYEKMQSDKGSIPDRFSAQQFSDYHSELNMSSLELGDSALYFCASSLRQINEKLFFGSGTQLSVL.